This T cell receptor beta chain was identified during a study of radiotherapy plus CTLA-4 blockade in lung cancer (dated 2018 in TCRdb). Background on the whole study: Objective responses occurred in 15% to 20% of enrolled patients, and roughly 30% achieved disease control.

V is pruned by 0 bases and J by 9 bases, leaving 5 bases of the junction without a gene match. From the germline V gene (reference sequence), CDR1 is LNHNV and CDR2 is YYDKDF. The CDR3 runs 15 amino acids, cysteine and phenylalanine included. The retained sequence is limited to the CDR3, 45 bases, with the frame set at the first base. With respect to this clone: What this receptor recognizes is not known. No base quality information exists; no much larger clone differs at one position.

The study tested focal radiation therapy combined with CTLA-4 blockade (ipilimumab) in patients with chemo-refractory metastatic non-small-cell lung cancer. The library was produced with the immunoSEQ multiplex PCR assay. This is the immuneACCESS table as TCRdb keeps it, with only in-frame sequences that have V and J called. A part of the clones is gone; compared with another copy, unresolved V genes explain less than half, and the rest is unexplained. This sample comprises fewer than 100,000 clones, roughly four fifths of them detected only once. The ten largest clonotypes hold more than 0.65% of the sample. On the study overall, not on this receptor specifically: After treatment with radiotherapy and ipilimumab, TCR clones that originated in tumors expanded in peripheral blood. Early dynamic changes in blood T cell clones, together with increased serum interferon-beta after radiation, were reported as the strongest predictors of response.

The sequence was collected from a human donor with non-small cell lung cancer who had stable disease on radiotherapy plus ipilimumab. The chain joins TRBV15 to TRBJ2-1; 10 junctional bases match TRBD1. The source was peripheral blood, collected from a patient treated with radiotherapy plus ipilimumab. This receptor carries the CDR3 CATSRDRQGAGEQFF. The nucleotide sequence is TGTGCCACCAGCAGAGATCGACAGGGGGCTGGTGAGCAGTTCTTC.